The 3 T cell receptor beta chains reported below all come from one sample, sequenced in a study of blood T cell repertoires in COVID-19 (dated by TCRdb to about 2020). The library relied on the immunoSEQ multiplex PCR assay. TCRdb holds this immuneACCESS table with in-frame rearrangements only. Some clones are missing; in checked studies, unresolved V genes explain under half, and the rest has no known cause. For this sample there are 200,000 to 250,000 clones; over 75% appear just once. The ten largest clonotypes hold over 1.5% of the sample. The source material was PBMCs or T cells enriched from blood (not recorded which). Receptors were obtained from a man in his forties who had recovered from COVID-19.

The table lists this clone with a few counts. The chain carries TRBV28 and TRBJ2-7; 9 positions match TRBD1. V dropped 6 bases and J dropped 1; count of bases not matched to a gene: 7. The germline gives CDR1 MDHEN, CDR2 SYDVKM. This CDR3 region has 15 residues. The CDR3 sequence is CASRPPGQGSYEQYF. The CDR3 nucleotides read TGTGCCAGCAGACCCCCCGGACAGGGGTCCTACGAGCAGTACTTC. Filled out from reference TRBV28 and TRBJ2-7, the complete variable domain reads DVKVTQSSRYLVKRTGEKVFLECVQDMDHENMFWYRQDPGLGLRLIYFSYDVKMKEKGDIPEGYSVSREKKERFSLILESASTNQTSMYLCASRPPGQGSYEQYFGPGTRLTVT.

A word on this clone: Other DNA sequences in this sample translate to the same CDR3. J is TRBJ2-7 and V is TRBV6-5; 9 nucleotides align to TRBD1. The CDR3 is made up of 12 amino acids. Germline V gene data show CDR1 as MNHEY and CDR2 as SVGAGI. J lost 5 bases, V lost 5 bases, and 1 base had no gene match. CDR3 amino acids: CASSRTGDEQYF. CDR3 coding DNA: TGTGCCAGCAGTCGGACAGGGGACGAGCAGTACTTC.

The genes are TRBV6-6 and TRBJ2-7; 7 bases fit TRBD1. J gave up 2 bases and V 2 bases, and 3 bases lay outside the gene matches. CDR3 length: 14 amino acids. The germline V gene encodes CDR1 MNHNY and CDR2 SVGAGI (reference sequence). CDR3 nucleotides: TGTGCCAGCAGTTACGACAGGGTCCCCTACGAGCAGTACTTC. It yields the protein CASSYDRVPYEQYF.